The next 20 T cell receptor beta chains were all read from a single sample in a study of blood T cell repertoires in COVID-19. This table comes from immunoSEQ multiplex PCR, and its TCRdb copy is limited to in-frame clones, with some not included. The sample holds 200,000 or so clones, roughly nine tenths seen once. The sequencing sample was made of peripheral blood. The receptors were sampled from a man between 70 and 80 years old with active or convalescent COVID-19.

The chain employs TRBV28 and TRBJ1-5; D gene unclear. V lost 5 bases and J lost 6, with 14 bases in between. Looked up from germline, CDR1 is MDHEN and CDR2 is SYDVKM. The CDR3 loop spans 14 amino acids. This chain's CDR3 is CASSIPRVPQPQHF. CDR3 in DNA: TGTGCCAGCAGTATTCCGCGGGTTCCTCAGCCCCAGCATTTT.

The chain recombines TRBV11-2 with TRBJ2-7; unclear D gene. This CDR3 contains 14 residues. Trimming took 2 bases from V and 2 from J, leaving 10 bases between them. The germline CDR1 and CDR2 sequences are SGHAT and FQNNGV. This CDR3 is CASSLMAGTYEQYF. Written as DNA, the CDR3 is TGTGCCAGCAGCTTAATGGCAGGTACCTACGAGCAGTACTTC.

The chain joins TRBV14 to TRBJ2-2, with D possibly TRBD2 on 5 matching bases. Trimming pared 4 bases from V and 2 bases from J, leaving 14 bases between. Germline-derived CDR1 and CDR2 are SGHDN and FVKESK. This CDR3 comprises 16 residues. Here the CDR3 DNA reads TGTGCCAGCAGCCCCCCGGGGATAGGCAACACCGGGGAGCTGTTTTTT. It translates to CASSPPGIGNTGELFF.

With respect to this clone: This may arise from a read error, as a much more abundant clone is one base away. Additional DNA sequences in this sample encode the identical CDR3. The chain is built from TRBV5-1 and TRBJ1-5; D ambiguous. Germline-derived CDR1 and CDR2 are SGHRS and YFSETQ. The CDR3 spans 13 residues. V was clipped by 0 bases and J by 5 bases, with 6 bases between them. The CDR3 DNA follows: TGCGCCAGCAGCTTGGTCGGGGATCAGCCCCAGCATTTT. It codes for CASSLVGDQPQHF.

V is TRBV19 and J is TRBJ1-1; unclear D gene. Germline V CDR1 and CDR2: LNHDA, SQIVND (reference sequence). This CDR3 region has 13 residues. Between the trimmed V and J ends, which lost 3 bases and 6 bases, there was a span of 11 bases. The DNA for the CDR3 is TGTGCCAGTAGTATTCTGGGAGACGCTGAAGCTTTCTTT. Amino acid sequence: CASSILGDAEAFF.

The chain is built from TRBV5-6 and TRBJ2-5, with 9 bases lining up with TRBD2. Germline values: CDR1 SGHDT, CDR2 YYEEEE. The CDR3 is 14 amino acids. The trim removed 3 bases at V and 4 bases at J, leaving 4 bases unmatched. The CDR3 bases are TGTGCCAGCAGCTCCGGGACTAGCCTAGAGACCCAGTACTTC. Protein sequence: CASSSGTSLETQYF.

The rearrangement joins TRBV4-3 to TRBJ1-3; D uncertain. Germline V lookup: CDR1 LGHNA, CDR2 YSLEER. V was shortened by 0 bases and J by 8 bases, with 14 bases between the two germline ends. The CDR3 spans 15 residues. The CDR3 coding sequence is TGCGCCAGCAGCCAAGACAGGTTAGGTGTGGACACCATATATTTT. This translates into CASSQDRLGVDTIYF.

The chain recombines TRBV5-1 with TRBJ2-2; possibly TRBD1 for D (5 bases). Between the trimmed V and J ends, which lost 0 bases and 3 bases, there was a span of 15 bases. The CDR3 has 17 amino acids. Germline values: CDR1 SGHRS, CDR2 YFSETQ. The CDR3 is CASSLDWAGSHTGELFF. CDR3 in DNA: TGCGCCAGCAGCTTGGATTGGGCAGGGTCGCACACCGGGGAGCTGTTTTTT. The variable domain in full, with the rest retrieved from reference TRBV5-1 and TRBJ2-2, is KAGVTQTPRYLIKTRGQQVTLSCSPISGHRSVSWYQQTPGQGLQFLFEYFSETQRNKGNFPGRFSGRQFSNSRSEMNVSTLELGDSALYLCASSLDWAGSHTGELFFGEGSRLTVL.

The rearrangement uses TRBV5-1 and TRBJ2-7; TRBD2 matches at 10 bases. The CDR3 is made up of 16 amino acids. Germline-derived CDR1 and CDR2 are SGHRS and YFSETQ. With 0 bases clipped from V and 4 bases from J, the junction kept 7 bases outside the gene matches. The CDR3 loop is CASSLVGGLAQYEQYF. CDR3 bases: TGCGCCAGCAGCTTGGTAGGGGGACTAGCGCAATACGAGCAGTACTTC.

The CDR3 loop is CASSLGTSNQPQHF. The CDR3 nucleotides are TGTGCCAGCAGCTTAGGGACAAGCAATCAGCCCCAGCATTTT. The chain couples TRBV13 to TRBJ1-5, with D hard to call. V shed 0 bases and J shed 1 base, with 4 bases lying between them. CDR1 and CDR2 from the germline V gene are PRHDT and FYEKMQ (reference sequence). There are 14 residues in the CDR3.

This rearrangement joins TRBV29-1 to TRBJ2-1, with D hard to call. V lost 5 bases to trimming and J lost 10 bases, with 15 bases between them. CDR3 size: 12 residues. CDR1 and CDR2 (germline): SQVTM, ANQGSEA. In DNA, the CDR3 is TGCAGCGTTATAATTCAGGCCACAGAGCAGTTCTTC. Translation gives CSVIIQATEQFF.

The CDR3 loop is CSASPGTGLNEKLFF. CDR3 nucleotides: TGCAGTGCGAGTCCCGGGACAGGACTTAATGAAAAACTGTTTTTT. V and J are TRBV20-1 and TRBJ1-4, with 8 bases identical to TRBD1. There are 15 residues in the CDR3. Looked up from germline, CDR1 is DFQATT and CDR2 is SNEGSKA (reference sequence). The trim removed 6 bases at V and 4 bases at J, leaving 10 bases unmatched.

CDR3 DNA sequence: TGTGCCAGCAGCCCAGGGACAGGGAGGAATGAGCAGTTCTTC. Translated, it gives CASSPGTGRNEQFF. The V call is TRBV11-3, the J call TRBJ2-1; 9 bases line up with TRBD1. The trim removed 5 bases at V and 7 bases at J, leaving 6 bases unmatched. In germline, CDR1 is SGHNT, CDR2 YENEEA. This CDR3 has 14 amino acids. Combining the CDR3 with reference TRBV11-3 and TRBJ2-1 gives the whole variable domain EAGVVQSPRYKIIEKKQPVAFWCNPISGHNTLYWYLQNLGQGPELLIRYENEEAVDDSQLPKDRFSAERLKGVDSTLKIQPAELGDSAVYLCASSPGTGRNEQFFGPGTRLTVL.

V is TRBV13 and J is TRBJ2-7, with D perhaps matching TRBD2 (5 bases). The ends were cut back, 3 bases at V and 3 bases at J, with 12 bases in the middle. Germline V gene lookup returns CDR1 PRHDT and CDR2 FYEKMQ (reference sequence). CDR3 length: 14 amino acids. The CDR3, as DNA: TGTGCCAGCAGCTTGGGTGGAGGTCGCTACGAGCAGTACTTC. Its translation: CASSLGGGRYEQYF.

In its sample, this clone was seen once. This chain connects TRBV21-1 to TRBJ1-5. TRBV21-1 is given as a pseudogene. The CDR3 loop spans 18 amino acids. The CDR3 coding sequence is TGTGCCAGCAGCAAAAAGTACGGGGGAAGGCCTAGCAATCAGCCCCAGCATTTT. Translation: CASSKKYGGRPSNQPQHF.

This clone was detected a few times. The chain has TRBV28 and TRBJ1-3; TRBD1 matches 7 bases. Germline trimming cut 2 bases from V and 0 bases from J; bases unmatched to any gene: 7. The CDR3 contains 17 residues. Germline loops: CDR1 MDHEN, CDR2 SYDVKM. CDR3 bases: TGTGCCAGCAGTTTACCGGGACAGCCGTACTCTGGAAACACCATATATTTT. It codes for CASSLPGQPYSGNTIYF.

The chain employs TRBV29-1 and TRBJ1-4; the D is unclear. Trimming removed 6 bases at V and 3 bases at J, with 11 bases between. The length of the CDR3 is 13 residues. Germline-derived CDR1 and CDR2 are SQVTM and ANQGSEA. Written as DNA, the CDR3 is TGCAGCGTACAAGACACCTCTAATGAAAAACTGTTTTTT. Its protein is CSVQDTSNEKLFF.

The rearrangement uses TRBV9 and TRBJ2-7, with 7 bases identical to TRBD2. J lost 4 bases, V lost 4 bases, and 14 bases had no gene match. This CDR3 region has 16 residues. Germline CDR1 is SGDLS and CDR2 is YYNGEE. CDR3 protein: CASSPHRGGRGYEQYF. CDR3 DNA sequence: TGTGCCAGCAGCCCACACCGGGGTGGGAGGGGATACGAGCAGTACTTC. Supplemented by reference TRBV9 and TRBJ2-7, the full variable domain reads DSGVTQTPKHLITATGQRVTLRCSPRSGDLSVYWYQQSLDQGLQFLIQYYNGEERAKGNILERFSAQQFPDLHSELNLSSLELGDSALYFCASSPHRGGRGYEQYFGPGTRLTVT.

This CDR3 reads CASILGGPMADYTF. As DNA, the CDR3 is TGTGCCAGCATACTCGGGGGACCGATGGCCGATTACACCTTC. This chain uses TRBV2 with TRBJ1-2; TRBD1 might be the D (5 bases). V was cut by 7 bases and J by 11 bases, with 23 bases left in between. CDR1 is SNHLY, CDR2 FYNNEI, per germline. The CDR3 length is 14 residues. The whole variable domain, filled in from reference TRBV2 and TRBJ1-2, reads EPEVTQTPSHQVTQMGQEVILRCVPISNHLYFYWYRQILGQKVEFLVSFYNNEISEKSEIFDDQFSVERPDGSNFTLKIRSTKLEDSAMYFCASILGGPMADYTFGSGTRLTVV.

The chain employs TRBV28 and TRBJ1-5; weak D call: TRBD1 (6 bases). Germline V lookup: CDR1 MDHEN, CDR2 SYDVKM. Trimming took 5 bases from V and 0 from J, leaving 20 bases between them. The CDR3 runs to 18 residues. Here the CDR3 reads CASSTLTGMGYSNQPQHF. The DNA for the CDR3 is TGTGCCAGCAGTACCTTAACAGGGATGGGATATAGCAATCAGCCCCAGCATTTT. The full variable domain, completed using reference TRBV28 and TRBJ1-5, is DVKVTQSSRYLVKRTGEKVFLECVQDMDHENMFWYRQDPGLGLRLIYFSYDVKMKEKGDIPEGYSVSREKKERFSLILESASTNQTSMYLCASSTLTGMGYSNQPQHFGDGTRLSIL.